In its sample, the clone carrying this TCR beta chain was seen many times. Its antigen is as yet unknown. Among the donors, all were Caucasian adults who lived in Nashville, Tennessee. This record comes from a study of shared clonotypes between healthy human individuals. Study-level findings and limits: Generally, naive subsets came out with larger estimated richness than memory subsets.

Genomic DNA of every subset was divided equally among multiple immunoSEQ plates. The repertoire was sequenced with immunoSEQ multiplex PCR; TCRdb's copy has only in-frame clones and lacks some. The repertoire includes hundreds of thousands of clones, around three quarters of them detected once, and more than 1.5% sits in the top ten. The clonotype comes from a woman in her 30s in good health. The sequencing sample was made of memory CD4+ T cells sorted from blood. The subset was: CD45RA-negative fraction.

The DNA for the CDR3 is TGTGCCTGGAGTGTACTCTGGGAATCTGGGGCCAACGTCCTGACTTTC. This codes for CAWSVLWESGANVLTF. The rearrangement joins TRBV30 to TRBJ2-6; D gene ambiguous. The germline V and J ends were trimmed by 0 bases and 1 base, with 10 bases remaining between them. The CDR3 has 16 amino acids. Germline V gene data show CDR1 as GTSNPN and CDR2 as SVGIG (reference sequence).